The clone carrying this T cell receptor (beta chain) was counted a single time. Its antigen is undetermined. The sample comes from a study of post-analysis software for immune sequencing data. Study summary: There were relapsing-remitting, secondary progressive and progressive-relapsing multiple sclerosis among the disease courses included.

Study conclusions and caveats: Patients showed TRBV5-6, TRBV5-1 and TRBV20-1 among four to six TRBV segments more frequent than in controls.

Unique molecular identifiers tagged the TCR beta cDNA libraries. MiXCR, run by TCRdb on the PCR reads, gives a single entry per CDR3 protein. The sample shows about 820,000 distinct CDR3 sequences, roughly 58% of them seen only once. This CDR3 has 15 amino acids. The germline V gene encodes CDR1 MNHEY and CDR2 SMNVEV (reference sequence). J gave up 7 bases and V 1 base, and 9 bases lay outside the gene matches. Sequenced: blood. The chain uses TRBV27 and TRBJ1-2, with 7 bases lining up with TRBD1. The sequence was obtained from a girl aged 5-17 years with multiple sclerosis. This CDR3 is CASSLFEQGIGGYTF. For the CDR3, the DNA is TGTGCCAGCAGTTTATTCGAACAGGGGATAGGTGGCTACACCTTC.